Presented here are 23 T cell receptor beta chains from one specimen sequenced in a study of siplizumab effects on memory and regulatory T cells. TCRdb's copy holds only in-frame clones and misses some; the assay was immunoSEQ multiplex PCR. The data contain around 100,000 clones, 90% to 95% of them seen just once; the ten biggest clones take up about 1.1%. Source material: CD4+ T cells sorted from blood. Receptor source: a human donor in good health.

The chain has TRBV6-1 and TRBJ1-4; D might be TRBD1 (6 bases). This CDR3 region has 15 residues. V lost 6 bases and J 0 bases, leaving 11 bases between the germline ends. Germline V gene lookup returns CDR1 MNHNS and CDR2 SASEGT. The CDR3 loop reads CASSPGATTNEKLFF. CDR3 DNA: TGTGCCAGCAGCCCGGGGGCTACAACTAATGAAAAACTGTTTTTT.

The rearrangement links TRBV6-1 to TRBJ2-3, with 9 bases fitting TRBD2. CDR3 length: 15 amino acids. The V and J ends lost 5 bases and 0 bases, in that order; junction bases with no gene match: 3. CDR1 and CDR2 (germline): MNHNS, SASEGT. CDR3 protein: CASSPLAGSTDTQYF. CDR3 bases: TGTGCCAGCAGTCCTCTAGCGGGAAGCACAGATACGCAGTATTTT.

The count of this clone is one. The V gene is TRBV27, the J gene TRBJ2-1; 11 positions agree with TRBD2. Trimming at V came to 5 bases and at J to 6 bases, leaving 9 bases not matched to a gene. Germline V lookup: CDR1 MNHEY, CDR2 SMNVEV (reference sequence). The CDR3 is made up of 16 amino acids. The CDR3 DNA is TGTGCCAGCAGTCCACTAGCGGGAGAGGTGTTCAATGAGCAGTTCTTC. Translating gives CASSPLAGEVFNEQFF.

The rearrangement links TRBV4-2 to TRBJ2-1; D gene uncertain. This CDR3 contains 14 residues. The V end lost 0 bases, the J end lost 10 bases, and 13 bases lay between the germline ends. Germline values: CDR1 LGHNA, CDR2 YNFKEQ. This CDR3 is CASSQDRLSSEQFF. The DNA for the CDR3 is TGTGCCAGCAGCCAAGATCGGCTTTCAAGCGAGCAGTTCTTC.

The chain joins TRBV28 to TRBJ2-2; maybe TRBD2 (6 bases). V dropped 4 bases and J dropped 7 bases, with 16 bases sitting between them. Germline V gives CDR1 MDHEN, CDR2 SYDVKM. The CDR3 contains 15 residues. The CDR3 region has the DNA TGTGCCAGCAGTTACCGTAGCGGACGTAACGGGGAGCTGTTTTTT. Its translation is CASSYRSGRNGELFF.

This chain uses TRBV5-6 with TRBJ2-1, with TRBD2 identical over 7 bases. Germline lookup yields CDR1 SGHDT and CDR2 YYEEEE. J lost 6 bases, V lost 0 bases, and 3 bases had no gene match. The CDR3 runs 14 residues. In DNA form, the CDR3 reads TGTGCCAGCAGCTTGGTAGGACTAGGCAATGAGCAGTTCTTC. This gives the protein CASSLVGLGNEQFF.

CDR3 bases: TGTGCCAGCAGTTTGGGCAAGAGGGGACACAATGAGCAGTTCTTC. As protein: CASSLGKRGHNEQFF. V and J are TRBV28 and TRBJ2-1, with D perhaps given as TRBD1 or TRBD2 (5 bases each). Per germline, CDR1 MDHEN and CDR2 SYDVKM. Trimming took off 3 bases at V and 5 bases at J, with 14 bases between the two ends. The CDR3 loop spans 15 amino acids.

CDR3 nucleotide sequence: TGTGCCAGCGCAAGAGACAGGGGATATTACGAGCAGTACTTC. Protein: CASARDRGYYEQYF. This sequence joins TRBV6-6 and TRBJ2-7; 8 bases are shared with TRBD1. Germline CDR1 reads MNHNY; CDR2 reads SVGAGI (reference sequence). There are 14 residues in the CDR3. Unmatched junction bases numbered 10, after V lost 8 bases and J lost 4 bases.

CDR3 amino acids: CASSRSNRGAGAFF. CDR3 DNA sequence: TGTGCCAGCAGCCGCTCGAACAGGGGGGCCGGAGCTTTCTTT. The rearrangement uses TRBV6-5 and TRBJ1-1; 8 nucleotides align to TRBD1. V lost 6 bases, J lost 10 bases, and 13 bases stayed unmatched. CDR1 is MNHEY and CDR2 is SVGAGI in the germline V gene. The CDR3 has 14 amino acids.

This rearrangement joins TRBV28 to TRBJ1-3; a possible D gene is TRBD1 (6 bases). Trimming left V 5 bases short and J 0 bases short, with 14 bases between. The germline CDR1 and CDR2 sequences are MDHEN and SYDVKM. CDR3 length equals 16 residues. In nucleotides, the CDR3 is TGTGCCAGCAGTACTCGTACAGGGTCCTCTGGAAACACCATATATTTT. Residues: CASSTRTGSSGNTIYF.

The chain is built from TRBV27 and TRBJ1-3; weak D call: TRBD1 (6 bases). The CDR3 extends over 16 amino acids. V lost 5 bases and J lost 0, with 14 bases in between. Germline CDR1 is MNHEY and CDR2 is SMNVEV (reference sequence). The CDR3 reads CASSTKGGYSGNTIYF. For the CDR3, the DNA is TGTGCCAGCAGTACCAAGGGGGGGTACTCTGGAAACACCATATATTTT.

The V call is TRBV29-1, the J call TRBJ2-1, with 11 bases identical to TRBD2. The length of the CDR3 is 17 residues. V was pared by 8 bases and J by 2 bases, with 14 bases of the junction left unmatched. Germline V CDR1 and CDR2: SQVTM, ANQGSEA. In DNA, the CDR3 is TGCAGCCCTTCCGCCAGACTAGCGGGACCCGCCTACAATGAGCAGTTCTTC. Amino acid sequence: CSPSARLAGPAYNEQFF.

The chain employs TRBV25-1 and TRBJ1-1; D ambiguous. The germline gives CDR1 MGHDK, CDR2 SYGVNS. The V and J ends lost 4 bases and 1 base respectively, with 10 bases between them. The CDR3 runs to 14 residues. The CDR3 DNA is TGTGCCAGCAGTGTCGGGTCCTCGAACACTGAAGCTTTCTTT. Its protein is CASSVGSSNTEAFF.

CDR3 nucleotide sequence: TGCGCCAGCAGCCAAGGGCAGGGGGCAAGTCAGCCCCAGCATTTT. Encoded protein: CASSQGQGASQPQHF. The chain couples TRBV4-1 to TRBJ1-5; 8 nucleotides agree with TRBD1. This CDR3 comprises 15 residues. Germline V gives CDR1 MGHRA, CDR2 YSYEKL. Trimming took 1 base from V and 6 from J; bases not matched to a gene: 5.

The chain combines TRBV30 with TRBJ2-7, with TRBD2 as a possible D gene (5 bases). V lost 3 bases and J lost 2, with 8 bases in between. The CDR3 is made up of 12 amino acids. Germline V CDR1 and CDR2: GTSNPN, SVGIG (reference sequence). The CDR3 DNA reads TGTGCCTGGAGGGGTAGCGCCTACGAGCAGTACTTC. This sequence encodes CAWRGSAYEQYF.

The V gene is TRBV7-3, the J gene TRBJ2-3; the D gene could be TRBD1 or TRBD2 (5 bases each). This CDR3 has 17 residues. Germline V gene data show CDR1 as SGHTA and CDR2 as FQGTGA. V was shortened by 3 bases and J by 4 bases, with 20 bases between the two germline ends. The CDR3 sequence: CASSFSGTQNFADTQYF. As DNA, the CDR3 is TGTGCCAGCAGCTTTTCCGGGACCCAAAACTTTGCAGATACGCAGTATTTT.

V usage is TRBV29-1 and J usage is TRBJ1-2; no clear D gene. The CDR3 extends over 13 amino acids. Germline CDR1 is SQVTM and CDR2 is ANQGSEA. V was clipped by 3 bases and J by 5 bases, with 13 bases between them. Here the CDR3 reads CSVDKSSGYGYTF. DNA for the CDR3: TGCAGCGTTGATAAGTCCTCGGGGTATGGCTACACCTTC.

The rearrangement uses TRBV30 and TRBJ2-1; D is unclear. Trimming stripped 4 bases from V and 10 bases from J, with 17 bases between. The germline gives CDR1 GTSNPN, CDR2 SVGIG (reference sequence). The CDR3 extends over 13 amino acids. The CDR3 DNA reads TGTGCCTGGACCCTCGTCTTGGGTGGGGAGCAGTTCTTC. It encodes CAWTLVLGGEQFF.

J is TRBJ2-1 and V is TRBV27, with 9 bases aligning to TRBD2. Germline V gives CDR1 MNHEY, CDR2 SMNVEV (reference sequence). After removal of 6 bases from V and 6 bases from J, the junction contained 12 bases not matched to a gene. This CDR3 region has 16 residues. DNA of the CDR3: TGTGCCAGCAGAGCAACATGGCGGGAGGGCCTCAATGAGCAGTTCTTC. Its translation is CASRATWREGLNEQFF.

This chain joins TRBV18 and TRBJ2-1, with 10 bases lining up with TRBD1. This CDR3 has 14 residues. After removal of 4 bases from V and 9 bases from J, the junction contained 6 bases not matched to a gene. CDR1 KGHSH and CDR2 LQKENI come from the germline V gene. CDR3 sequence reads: CASSLGQGVGEQFF. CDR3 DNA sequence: TGTGCCAGCTCACTAGGACAGGGGGTAGGTGAGCAGTTCTTC.

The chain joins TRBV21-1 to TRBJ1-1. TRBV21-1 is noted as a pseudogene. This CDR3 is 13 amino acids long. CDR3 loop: CASSKLWDTEAFF. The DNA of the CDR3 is TGTGCCAGCAGCAAACTTTGGGACACTGAAGCTTTCTTT.

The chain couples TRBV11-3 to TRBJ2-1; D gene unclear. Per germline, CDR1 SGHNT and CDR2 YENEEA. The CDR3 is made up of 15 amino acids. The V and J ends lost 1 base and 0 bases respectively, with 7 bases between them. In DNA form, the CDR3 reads TGTGCCAGCAGCTTAGGAACCAGCTCCTACAATGAGCAGTTCTTC. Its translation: CASSLGTSSYNEQFF.

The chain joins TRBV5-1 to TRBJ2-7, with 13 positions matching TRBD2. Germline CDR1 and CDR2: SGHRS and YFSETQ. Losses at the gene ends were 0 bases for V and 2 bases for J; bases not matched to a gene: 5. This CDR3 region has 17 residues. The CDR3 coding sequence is TGCGCCAGCAGCTTGGTGACTAGCGGGAGGCGAGCCTACGAGCAGTACTTC. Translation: CASSLVTSGRRAYEQYF.